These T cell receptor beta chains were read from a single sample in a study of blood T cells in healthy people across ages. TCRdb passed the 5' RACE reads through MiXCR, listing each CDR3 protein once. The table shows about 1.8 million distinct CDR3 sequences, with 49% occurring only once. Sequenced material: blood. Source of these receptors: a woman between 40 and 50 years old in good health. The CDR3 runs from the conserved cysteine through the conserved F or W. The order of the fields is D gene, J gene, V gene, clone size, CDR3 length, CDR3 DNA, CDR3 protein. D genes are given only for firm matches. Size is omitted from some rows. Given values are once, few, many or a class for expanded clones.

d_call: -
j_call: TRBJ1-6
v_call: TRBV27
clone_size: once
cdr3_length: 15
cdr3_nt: TGTGCCAGTCGGGTTGGAGGGCGATCGGGTTCACCCCTCCACTTT
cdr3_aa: CASRVGGRSGSPLHF

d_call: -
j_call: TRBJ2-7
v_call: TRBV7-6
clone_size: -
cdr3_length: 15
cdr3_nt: TGTGCCAGCAGCTTATCCGACACTATATTCTACGAGCAGTACTTC
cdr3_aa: CASSLSDTIFYEQYF

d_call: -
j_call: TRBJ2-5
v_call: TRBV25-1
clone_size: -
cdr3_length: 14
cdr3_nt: TGTGCCAGCAGCCCGTACGGCAGCAAAGAGACCCAGTACTTC
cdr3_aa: CASSPYGSKETQYF

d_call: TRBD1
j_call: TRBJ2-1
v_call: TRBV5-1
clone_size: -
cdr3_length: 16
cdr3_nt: TGCGCCAGCAGCTTGACCGACAGGGGGGCCTACAATGAGCAGTTCTTC
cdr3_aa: CASSLTDRGAYNEQFF

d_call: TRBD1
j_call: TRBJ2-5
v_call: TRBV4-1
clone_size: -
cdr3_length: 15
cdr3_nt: TGCGCCAGCAGCGGACAGGGGGCGCGGGAAGAGACCCAGTACTTC
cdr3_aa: CASSGQGAREETQYF

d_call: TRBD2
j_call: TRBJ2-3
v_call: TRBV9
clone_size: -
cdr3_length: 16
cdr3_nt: TGTGCCAGCAGCGACCAGGGACTAGCGGGAGCAGATACGCAGTATTTT
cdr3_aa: CASSDQGLAGADTQYF

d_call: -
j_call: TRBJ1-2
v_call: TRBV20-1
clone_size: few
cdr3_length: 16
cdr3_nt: TGCAGTGCTAGAGATATATTAGGGGGAGCTAACTATGGCTACACCTTC
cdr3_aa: CSARDILGGANYGYTF

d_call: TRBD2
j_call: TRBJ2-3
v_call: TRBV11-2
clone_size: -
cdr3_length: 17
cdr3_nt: TGTGCCAGCAGCACCCCCCTTCTAGCGGGGGGCACAGATACGCAGTATTTT
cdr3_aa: CASSTPLLAGGTDTQYF

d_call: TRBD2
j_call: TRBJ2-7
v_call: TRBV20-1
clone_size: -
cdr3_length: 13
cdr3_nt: TGCAGTGCTAGAGGTGGACGGGACTACAAGCAGTACTTC
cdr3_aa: CSARGGRDYKQYF

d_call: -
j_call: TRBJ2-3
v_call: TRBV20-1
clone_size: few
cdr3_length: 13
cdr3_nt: TGCAGTGCTAGAGAAGGGGCTGGAGATACGCAGTATTTT
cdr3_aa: CSAREGAGDTQYF

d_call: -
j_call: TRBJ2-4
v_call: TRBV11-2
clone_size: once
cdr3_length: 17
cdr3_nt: TGTGCCAACAGCTTATTCGGGCTGGATCTAGCCAAAAACATTCAGTACTTC
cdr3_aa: CANSLFGLDLAKNIQYF

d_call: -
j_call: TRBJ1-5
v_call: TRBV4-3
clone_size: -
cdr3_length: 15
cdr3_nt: TGCGCCAGCCGCCAAGACGGTGCGGGCCGGTGGCCCCAGCATTTT
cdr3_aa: CASRQDGAGRWPQHF

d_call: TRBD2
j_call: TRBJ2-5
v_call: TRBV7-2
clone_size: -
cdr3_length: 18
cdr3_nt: TGTGCCAGCAGCCTAGGGGACTTTAGCGGGGGCCCTCAAGAGACCCAGTACTTC
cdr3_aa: CASSLGDFSGGPQETQYF

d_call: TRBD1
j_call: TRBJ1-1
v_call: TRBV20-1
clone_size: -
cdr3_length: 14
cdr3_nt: TGCAGTGGGGACAGGGCGCGGGTGTTGCCTGAAGCTTTCTTT
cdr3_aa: CSGDRARVLPEAFF

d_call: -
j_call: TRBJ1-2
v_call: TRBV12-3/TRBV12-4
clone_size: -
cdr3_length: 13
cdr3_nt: TGTGCCAGCAGCCTAGGGGTGGGACGTGGCTACACCTTC
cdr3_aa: CASSLGVGRGYTF

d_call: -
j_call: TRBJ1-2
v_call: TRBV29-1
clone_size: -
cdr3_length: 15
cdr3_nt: TGCAGCGTTGAAAAGGCAGGGATAAGTCTCTGTGGCTACACCTTC
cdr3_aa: CSVEKAGISLCGYTF

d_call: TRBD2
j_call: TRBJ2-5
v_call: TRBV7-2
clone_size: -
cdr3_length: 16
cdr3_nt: TGTGCCAGCAGCAACGGCGGGAGGCCGTTCCAAGAGACCCAGTACTTC
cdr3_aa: CASSNGGRPFQETQYF

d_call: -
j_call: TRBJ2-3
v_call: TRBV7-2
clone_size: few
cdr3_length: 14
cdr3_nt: TGTGCCAGCAGCTTAGGGTCCTCGGCAGATACGCAGTATTTT
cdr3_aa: CASSLGSSADTQYF

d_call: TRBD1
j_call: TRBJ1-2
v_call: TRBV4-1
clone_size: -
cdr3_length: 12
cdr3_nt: TGCGCCAGCAGCCAAGAACAGGGGAGCTACACCTTC
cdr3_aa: CASSQEQGSYTF

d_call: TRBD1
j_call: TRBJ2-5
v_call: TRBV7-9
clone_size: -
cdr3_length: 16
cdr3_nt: TGTGCCAGCAGCTGGACAGGGGGTCCGTACCAAGAGACCCAGTACTTC
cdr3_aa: CASSWTGGPYQETQYF

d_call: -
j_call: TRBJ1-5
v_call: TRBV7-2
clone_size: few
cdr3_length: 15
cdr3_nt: TGTGCCAGCAGCTTAGAGGCGATCAACAATCAGCCCCAGCATTTT
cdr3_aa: CASSLEAINNQPQHF

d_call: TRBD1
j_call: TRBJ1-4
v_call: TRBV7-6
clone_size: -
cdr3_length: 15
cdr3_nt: TGTGCCAGCAGCCGCGACAGGGGAGAAAATGAAAAACTGTTTTTT
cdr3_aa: CASSRDRGENEKLFF

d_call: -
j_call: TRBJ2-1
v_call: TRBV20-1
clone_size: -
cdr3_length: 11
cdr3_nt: TGCAGTGTTACTCTAAACAATGAGCAGTTCTTC
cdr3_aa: CSVTLNNEQFF

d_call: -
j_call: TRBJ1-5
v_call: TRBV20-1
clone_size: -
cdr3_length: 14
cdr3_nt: TGCAGTGCTAGCCGGGGGAGAGGCAATCAGCCCCAGCATTTT
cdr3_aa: CSASRGRGNQPQHF

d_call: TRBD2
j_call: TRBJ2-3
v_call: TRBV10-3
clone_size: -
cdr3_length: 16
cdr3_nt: TGTGCCATCAGTGCAGTAGCGGGGGGGCCGACAGATACGCAGTATTTT
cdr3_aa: CAISAVAGGPTDTQYF

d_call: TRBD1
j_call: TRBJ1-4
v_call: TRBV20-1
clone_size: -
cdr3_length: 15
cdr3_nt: TGCAGTGCTAGGCCCGGGACAGGGGAAAATGAAAAACTGTTTTTT
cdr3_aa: CSARPGTGENEKLFF

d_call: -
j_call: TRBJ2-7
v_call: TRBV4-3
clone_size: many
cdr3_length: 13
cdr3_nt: TGCGCCAGCAGCCAAGTGGCGCTGGGCGAGCAGTACTTC
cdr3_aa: CASSQVALGEQYF

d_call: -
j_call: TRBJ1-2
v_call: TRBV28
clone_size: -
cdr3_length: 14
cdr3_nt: TGTGCCAGCAGTTACCGTAGACAGGTCCATGGCTACACCTTC
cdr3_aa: CASSYRRQVHGYTF

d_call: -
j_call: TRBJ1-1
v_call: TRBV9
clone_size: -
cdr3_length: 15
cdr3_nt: TGTGCCAGCAGTGTAGAGGAGAACAGGAACACTGAAGCTTTCTTT
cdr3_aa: CASSVEENRNTEAFF

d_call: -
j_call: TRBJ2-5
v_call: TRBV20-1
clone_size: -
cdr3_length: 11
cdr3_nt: TGCAGTGCTAGAGATCAACAGACCCAGTACTTC
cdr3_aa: CSARDQQTQYF

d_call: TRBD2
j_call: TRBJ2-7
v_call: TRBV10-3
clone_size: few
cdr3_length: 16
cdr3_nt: TGTGCCATCAGTGAATCGGGGGGACCGAGCTCCTACGAGCAGTACTTC
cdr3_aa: CAISESGGPSSYEQYF

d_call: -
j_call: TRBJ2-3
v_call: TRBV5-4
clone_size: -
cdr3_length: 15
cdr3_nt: TGTGCCAGCAGCAGCCGTAGGGAGCCCACAGATACGCAGTATTTT
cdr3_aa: CASSSRREPTDTQYF

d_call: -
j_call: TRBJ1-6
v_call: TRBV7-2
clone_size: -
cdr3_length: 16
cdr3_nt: TGTGCCAGCAGCCCGGTCGGGGGCGGCCGTAATTCACCCCTCCACTTT
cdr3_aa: CASSPVGGGRNSPLHF

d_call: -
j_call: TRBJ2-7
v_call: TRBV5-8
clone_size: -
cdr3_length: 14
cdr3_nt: TGTGCCAGCATGAGGGAAGTACTTTCCTACGAGCAGTACTTC
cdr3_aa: CASMREVLSYEQYF

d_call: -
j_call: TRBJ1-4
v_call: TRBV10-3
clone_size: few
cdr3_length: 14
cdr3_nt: TGTGCCATCAGCTACGACAGTTCGGGTGAAAAACTGTTTTTT
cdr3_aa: CAISYDSSGEKLFF

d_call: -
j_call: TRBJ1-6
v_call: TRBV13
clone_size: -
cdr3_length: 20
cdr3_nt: TGTGCCAGCAGCCAATACCTCCGGGTCTCTTCCAGCTCCTATAATTCACCCCTCCACTTT
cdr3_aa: CASSQYLRVSSSSYNSPLHF

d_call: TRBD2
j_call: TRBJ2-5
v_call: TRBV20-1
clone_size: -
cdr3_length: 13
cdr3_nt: TGCAGTGTCAGGGTAGCGGGGCCAGAGACCCAGTACTTC
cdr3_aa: CSVRVAGPETQYF

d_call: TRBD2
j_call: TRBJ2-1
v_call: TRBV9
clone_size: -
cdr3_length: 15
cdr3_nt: TGTGCCAGCAGCAAAGCTAGCGGGGGGGTAAATGAGCGGTTCTTC
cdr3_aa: CASSKASGGVNERFF

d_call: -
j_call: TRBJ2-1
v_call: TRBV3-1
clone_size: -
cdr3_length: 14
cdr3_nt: TGTGCCAGCAGCCAACAAAGGATCGCCAATGAGCAGTTCTTC
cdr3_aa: CASSQQRIANEQFF

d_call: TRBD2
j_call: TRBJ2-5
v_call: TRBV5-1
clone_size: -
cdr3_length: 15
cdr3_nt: TGCGCCAGCAGCTCCCTAACTGCGGGGGGGGAGACCCAGTACTTC
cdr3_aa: CASSSLTAGGETQYF

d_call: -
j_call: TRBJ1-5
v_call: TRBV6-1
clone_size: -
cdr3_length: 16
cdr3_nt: TGTGCCAGCAGTCCCGGAGGATGGATTCATAATCAGCCCCAGCATTTT
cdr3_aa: CASSPGGWIHNQPQHF

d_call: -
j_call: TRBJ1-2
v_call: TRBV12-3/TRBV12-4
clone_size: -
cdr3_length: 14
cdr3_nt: TGTGCCAGCAGTGTAGAGGGAAAGGTCTATGGCTACACCTTC
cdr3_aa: CASSVEGKVYGYTF

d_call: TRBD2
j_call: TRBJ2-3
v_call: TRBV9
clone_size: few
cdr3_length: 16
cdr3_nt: TGTGCCAGCAGCTCCCGAGCGGGGGGGCCGTTAGATACGCAGTATTTT
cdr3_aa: CASSSRAGGPLDTQYF

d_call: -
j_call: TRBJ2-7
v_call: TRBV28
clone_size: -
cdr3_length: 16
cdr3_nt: TGTGCCAGCAGTCCCTCGCCGGGACTTCTGGGGCACGAGCAGTACTTC
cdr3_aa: CASSPSPGLLGHEQYF

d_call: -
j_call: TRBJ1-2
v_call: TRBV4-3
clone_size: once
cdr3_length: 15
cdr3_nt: TGCGCCAGCAGCCAAGCTGATAGTTTGTACTATGGCTACACCTTC
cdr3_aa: CASSQADSLYYGYTF

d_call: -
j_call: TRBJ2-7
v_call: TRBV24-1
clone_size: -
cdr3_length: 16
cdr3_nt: TGTGCCACCAGTGATAACTCAGGGGTTTCCTACAATGAGCAGTACTTC
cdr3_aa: CATSDNSGVSYNEQYF

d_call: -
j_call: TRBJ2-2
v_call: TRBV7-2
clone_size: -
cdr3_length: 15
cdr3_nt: TGTGCCAGCAGCTTAGCGGGGACACCCACCGGGGAGCTGTTTTTT
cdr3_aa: CASSLAGTPTGELFF

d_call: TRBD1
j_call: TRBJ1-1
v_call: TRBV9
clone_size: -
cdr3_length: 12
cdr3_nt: TGTGCCAGCAGCGTAGAACAGGGGGAAGCTTTCTTT
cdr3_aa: CASSVEQGEAFF

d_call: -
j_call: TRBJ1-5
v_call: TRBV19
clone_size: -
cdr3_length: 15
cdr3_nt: TGTGCCAGTAGTATTTTGGAACAGAGCAATCAGCCCCAGCATTTT
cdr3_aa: CASSILEQSNQPQHF

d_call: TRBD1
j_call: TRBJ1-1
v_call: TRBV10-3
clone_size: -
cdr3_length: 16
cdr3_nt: TGTGCCATCAGGGACCACAGGGGGCAGGGGAACACTGAAGCTTTCTTT
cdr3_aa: CAIRDHRGQGNTEAFF

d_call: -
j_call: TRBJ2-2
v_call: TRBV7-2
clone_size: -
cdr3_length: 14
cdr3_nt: TGTGCCAGCAGCCGACCGGAGGGGACCGGGGAGCTGTTTTTT
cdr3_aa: CASSRPEGTGELFF

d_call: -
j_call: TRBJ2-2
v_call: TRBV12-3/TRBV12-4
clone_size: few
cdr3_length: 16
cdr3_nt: TGTGCCAGCAGGCACCCCTTAGGGGCTCACACCGGGGAGCTGTTTTTT
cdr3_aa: CASRHPLGAHTGELFF

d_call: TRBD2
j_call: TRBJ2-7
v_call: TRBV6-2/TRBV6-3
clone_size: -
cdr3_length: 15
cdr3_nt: TGTGCCAGCGCAGATACGGGGGGGCGGACCTACGAGCAGTACTTC
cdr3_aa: CASADTGGRTYEQYF

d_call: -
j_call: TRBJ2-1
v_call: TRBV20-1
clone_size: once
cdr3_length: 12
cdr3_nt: TGCAGTGCGTCTTTGCCGGGATGGGAGCAGTTCTTC
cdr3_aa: CSASLPGWEQFF